The 21 T cell receptor beta chains listed next were all sequenced from one sample in a study of blood T cell repertoires in COVID-19. Repertoires were generated with immunoSEQ multiplex PCR, while TCRdb's copy carries only in-frame clones and drops some. Among roughly 380,000 clones listed, approximately 89% were seen once. Sequenced input: peripheral blood. These receptors originate from a woman aged 55-69 years with COVID-19, enrolled during active disease.

This chain connects TRBV7-2 to TRBJ1-6; tentative D call: TRBD1 (5 bases). Germline values: CDR1 SGHTA, CDR2 FQGNSA. The CDR3 is 14 residues long. Trimming took 2 bases from V and 8 from J, leaving 10 bases between them. The CDR3 DNA follows: TGTGCCAGCAGCTTAAAGGGGATTTATTCACCCCTCCACTTT. Translation: CASSLKGIYSPLHF. Supplemented by reference TRBV7-2 and TRBJ1-6, the full variable domain reads GAGVSQSPSNKVTEKGKDVELRCDPISGHTALYWYRQSLGQGLEFLIYFQGNSAPDKSGLPSDRFSAERTGGSVSTLTIQRTQQEDSAVYLCASSLKGIYSPLHFGNGTRLTVT.

V is TRBV10-2 and J is TRBJ2-3, with 11 positions matching TRBD2. The CDR3 contains 13 residues. CDR1 and CDR2 from the germline V gene are WSHSY and SAAADI. J gave up 8 bases and V 10 bases, and 8 bases lay outside the gene matches. Here the CDR3 reads CATIAGGSSTQYF. In DNA form, the CDR3 reads TGCGCCACCATAGCGGGGGGGAGTTCTACGCAGTATTTT.

V is TRBV2 and J is TRBJ2-3; weak D call: TRBD2 (5 bases). Germline V CDR1 and CDR2: SNHLY, FYNNEI. V was pared by 4 bases and J by 5 bases, with 19 bases between. CDR3 size: 16 residues. The CDR3 loop is CASSVARTAVGDTQYF. In DNA form, the CDR3 reads TGTGCCAGCAGTGTTGCCCGCACAGCGGTGGGAGATACGCAGTATTTT.

The rearrangement uses TRBV12-3 or TRBV12-4 and TRBJ2-7, with a tentative D call TRBD1 (5 bases). Trimming shortened V by 1 base and J by 4 bases, and 8 bases separated the two germline ends. The CDR3 is 13 amino acids. For the CDR3, the DNA is TGTGCCAGCAGTTTAGGGGGCCAGTACGAGCAGTACTTC. It specifies CASSLGGQYEQYF.

The chain is built from TRBV10-3 and TRBJ2-4; maybe TRBD1 (6 bases). Deletions cut 6 bases from V and 1 base from J, with 16 bases between. Germline CDR1 and CDR2: ENHRY and SYGVKD. CDR3 length: 16 amino acids. CDR3 nucleotide sequence: TGTGCCATCAGCGATAAGGCAGGGGCCGCCAAAAACATTCAGTACTTC. This sequence encodes CAISDKAGAAKNIQYF.

The chain has TRBV2 and TRBJ1-4; D ambiguous. The CDR3 contains 16 residues. The V gene's germline CDR1 is SNHLY and CDR2 FYNNEI. V lost 7 bases and J 2 bases, leaving 17 bases between the germline ends. The CDR3 DNA reads as TGTGCCAGCACCTTACTGAATTTATCCACTAATGAAAAACTGTTTTTT. Encoded protein: CASTLLNLSTNEKLFF.

The rearrangement uses TRBV30 and TRBJ1-4; D gene uncertain. Germline V gene data show CDR1 as GTSNPN and CDR2 as SVGIG (reference sequence). This CDR3 is built from 15 residues. V gave up 5 bases and J gave up 7 bases, with 20 bases separating them. CDR3 sequence: CAWARNRGGTEKLFF. The CDR3 DNA reads as TGTGCCTGGGCTCGGAATAGAGGCGGAACTGAAAAACTGTTTTTT.

The chain couples TRBV30 to TRBJ1-6; D is uncertain. The V gene's germline CDR1 is GTSNPN and CDR2 SVGIG (reference sequence). CDR3 length: 15 residues. Trimming left V 3 bases short and J 7 bases short, with 16 bases between. CDR3 DNA sequence: TGTGCCTGGAGGGGAACCCGGGAAGAAAATTCACCCCTCCACTTT. It translates to CAWRGTREENSPLHF.

The chain joins TRBV5-1 to TRBJ2-7; 10 positions match TRBD1. The CDR3 length is 14 residues. The germline CDR1 and CDR2 sequences are SGHRS and YFSETQ. V lost 2 bases, J lost 6 bases, and 5 bases stayed unmatched. The CDR3 DNA reads as TGCGCCAGCAGCTTAACCGGGACAGGGGTCGAGCAGTACTTC. Its protein is CASSLTGTGVEQYF.

The chain is built from TRBV11-2 and TRBJ1-2; D is unclear. This CDR3 has 15 residues. V was cut by 0 bases and J by 8 bases, with 16 bases left in between. The V gene's germline CDR1 is SGHAT and CDR2 FQNNGV. CDR3 coding DNA: TGTGCCAGCAGCTTAGAAATTTCGGGTCTAAAGGGCTACACCTTC. It codes for CASSLEISGLKGYTF. Looking up the rest from reference TRBV11-2 and TRBJ1-2 gives the full variable domain: EAGVAQSPRYKIIEKRQSVAFWCNPISGHATLYWYQQILGQGPKLLIQFQNNGVVDDSQLPKDRFSAERLKGVDSTLKIQPAKLEDSAVYLCASSLEISGLKGYTFGSGTRLTVV.

This chain uses TRBV9 with TRBJ2-3; possible D gene TRBD1, 5 bases. V was pared by 8 bases and J by 2 bases, with 9 bases between. The CDR3 is 12 amino acids. From germline, CDR1 is SGDLS and CDR2 YYNGEE. DNA of the CDR3: TGTGCCAGTGGCAGGGACACAGATACGCAGTATTTT. Encoded protein: CASGRDTDTQYF.

This chain uses TRBV5-1 with TRBJ1-1, with 7 bases matching TRBD1. Germline assignment: CDR1 SGHRS and CDR2 YFSETQ. There are 17 residues in the CDR3. Germline trimming cut 2 bases from V and 0 bases from J; bases unmatched to any gene: 10. This CDR3 is CASSFSAGGTVNTEAFF. The CDR3 bases are TGCGCCAGCAGCTTTTCGGCAGGGGGGACTGTGAACACTGAAGCTTTCTTT.

The rearrangement joins TRBV3-1 (or the pseudogene TRBV3-2) to TRBJ2-3, with 14 positions matching TRBD2. This CDR3 has 17 amino acids. Germline V gene data show CDR1 as LGHDT and CDR2 as YNNKEL (reference sequence). V gave up 0 bases and J gave up 9 bases; unmatched junction bases: 8. CDR3 in amino acids: CASSQDGRGLAGATQYF. The CDR3 DNA sequence: TGTGCCAGCAGCCAAGATGGCAGGGGACTAGCGGGGGCCACGCAGTATTTT.

To note about this clone: Distinct nucleotide sequences in the sample also encode this CDR3. The CDR3 DNA is TGTGCCAGTAGTATATCGGGGAACACTGAAGCTTTCTTT. Amino acids: CASSISGNTEAFF. V and J are TRBV19 and TRBJ1-1; no firm D call. The length of the CDR3 is 13 residues. V lost 2 bases, J lost 1 base, and 5 bases lay in between. CDR1 and CDR2 (germline): LNHDA, SQIVND (reference sequence).

The sample holds one count of this clone. This rearrangement joins TRBV3-1 (or the pseudogene TRBV3-2) to TRBJ1-2, with 11 bases lining up with TRBD1. This CDR3 region has 13 residues. Per germline, CDR1 LGHDT and CDR2 YNNKEL (reference sequence). Trimming at V came to 5 bases and at J to 7 bases, leaving 3 bases not matched to a gene. The CDR3 nucleotides read TGTGCCAGCAGCGGGGGACAGGGGGGTGGCTACACCTTC. Protein product: CASSGGQGGGYTF.

V usage is TRBV28 and J usage is TRBJ1-1; 8 bases fit TRBD1. CDR1 and CDR2 (germline): MDHEN, SYDVKM. The CDR3 length is 15 residues. The V and J ends lost 5 bases and 7 bases, in that order; junction bases with no gene match: 12. For the CDR3, the DNA is TGTGCCAGCAGTCCGTCCGGGACAGGAAAAGGTGAAGCTTTCTTT. Its protein is CASSPSGTGKGEAFF.

The V and J genes are TRBV3-1 (or the pseudogene TRBV3-2) and TRBJ1-2; a possible D gene is TRBD1 (6 bases). From germline, CDR1 is LGHDT and CDR2 YNNKEL (reference sequence). Trimming pared 0 bases from V and 4 bases from J, leaving 9 bases between. This CDR3 comprises 14 residues. CDR3 loop: CASSQEGQTYGYTF. The DNA for the CDR3 is TGTGCCAGCAGCCAAGAAGGACAGACCTATGGCTACACCTTC.

The chain is built from TRBV5-8 and TRBJ1-1; no reliable D call. Germline values: CDR1 SGHTS, CDR2 YDEGEE. V dropped 6 bases and J dropped 13 bases, with 7 bases sitting between them. The CDR3 loop spans 8 amino acids. The CDR3, as DNA: TGTGCCAGCACACGGGATTTCTTT. Translated: CASTRDFF.

This rearrangement joins TRBV5-1 to TRBJ2-7; 9 bases line up with TRBD1. Germline V lookup: CDR1 SGHRS, CDR2 YFSETQ. The CDR3 covers 15 residues. Germline trimming cut 4 bases from V and 2 bases from J; bases unmatched to any gene: 7. The CDR3 sequence: CASSLGTGFAYEQYF. In nucleotides, the CDR3 is TGCGCCAGCAGCCTAGGGACAGGGTTTGCCTACGAGCAGTACTTC.

The gene calls are TRBV6-6 and TRBJ1-2; D is perhaps TRBD1 (6 bases). The CDR3 has 15 amino acids. Germline CDR1 is MNHNY and CDR2 is SVGAGI (reference sequence). The germline V and J ends were trimmed by 7 bases and 4 bases, with 19 bases remaining between them. The CDR3 DNA sequence: TGTGCCAGCACGGAAAGTGCGGGGGCAAGCTATGGCTACACCTTC. Its translation: CASTESAGASYGYTF.

The chain uses TRBV7-3 and TRBJ1-1; D possibly corresponds to TRBD1 (6 bases). This CDR3 region has 13 residues. The V end lost 5 bases, the J end lost 2 bases, and 9 bases lay between the germline ends. CDR1 SGHTA and CDR2 FQGTGA come from the germline V gene. CDR3 in DNA: TGTGCCAGCAGCGGACAGCAAAACACTGAAGCTTTCTTT. Amino acids: CASSGQQNTEAFF.